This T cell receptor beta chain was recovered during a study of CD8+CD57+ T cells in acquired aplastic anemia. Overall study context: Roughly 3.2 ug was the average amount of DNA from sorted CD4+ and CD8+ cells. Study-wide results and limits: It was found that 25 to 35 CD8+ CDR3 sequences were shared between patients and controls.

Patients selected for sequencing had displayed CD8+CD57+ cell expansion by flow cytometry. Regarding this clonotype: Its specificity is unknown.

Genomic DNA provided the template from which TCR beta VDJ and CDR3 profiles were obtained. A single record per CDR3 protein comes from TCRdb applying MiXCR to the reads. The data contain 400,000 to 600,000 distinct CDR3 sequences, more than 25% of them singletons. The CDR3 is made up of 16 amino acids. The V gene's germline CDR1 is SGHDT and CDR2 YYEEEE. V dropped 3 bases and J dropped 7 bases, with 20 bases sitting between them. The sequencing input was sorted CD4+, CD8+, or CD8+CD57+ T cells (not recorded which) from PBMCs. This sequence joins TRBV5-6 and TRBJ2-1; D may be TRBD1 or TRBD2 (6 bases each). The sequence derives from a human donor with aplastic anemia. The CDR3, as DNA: TGTGCCAGCAGCTCAACGGGGGCAGGCCCGGGGAATGAGCAGTTCTTC. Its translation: CASSSTGAGPGNEQFF.